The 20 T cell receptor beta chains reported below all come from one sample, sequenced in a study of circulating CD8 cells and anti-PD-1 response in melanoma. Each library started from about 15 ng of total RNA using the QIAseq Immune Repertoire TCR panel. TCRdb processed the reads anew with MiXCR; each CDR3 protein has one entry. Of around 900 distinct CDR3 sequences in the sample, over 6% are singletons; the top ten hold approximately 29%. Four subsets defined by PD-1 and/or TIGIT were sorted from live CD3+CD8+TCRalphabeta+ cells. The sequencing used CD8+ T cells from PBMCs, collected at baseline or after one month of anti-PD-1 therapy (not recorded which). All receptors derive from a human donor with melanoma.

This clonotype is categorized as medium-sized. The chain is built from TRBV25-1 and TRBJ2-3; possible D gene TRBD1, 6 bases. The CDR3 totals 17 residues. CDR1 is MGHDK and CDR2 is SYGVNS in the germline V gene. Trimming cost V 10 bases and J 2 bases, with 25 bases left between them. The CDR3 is CATNPFQGPTSTDTQYF. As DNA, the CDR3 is TGTGCCACCAACCCGTTCCAGGGGCCGACATCCACAGATACGCAGTATTTT.

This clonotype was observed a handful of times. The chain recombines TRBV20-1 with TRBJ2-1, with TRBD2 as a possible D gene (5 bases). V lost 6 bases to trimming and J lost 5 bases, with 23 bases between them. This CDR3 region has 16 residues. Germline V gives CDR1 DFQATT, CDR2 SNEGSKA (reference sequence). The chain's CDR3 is CSATSYSLALDNEQFF. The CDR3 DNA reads TGCAGTGCCACAAGCTATAGCCTAGCCCTTGACAATGAGCAGTTCTTC.

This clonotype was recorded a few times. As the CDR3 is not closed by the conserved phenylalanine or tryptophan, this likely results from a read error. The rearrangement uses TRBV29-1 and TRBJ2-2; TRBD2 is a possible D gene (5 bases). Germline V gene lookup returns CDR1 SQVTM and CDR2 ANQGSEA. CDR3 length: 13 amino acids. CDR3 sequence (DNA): TGCACCTTTATGGAGGAGAACACCGGGGAGCTGTTTCTT. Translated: CTFMEENTGELFL.

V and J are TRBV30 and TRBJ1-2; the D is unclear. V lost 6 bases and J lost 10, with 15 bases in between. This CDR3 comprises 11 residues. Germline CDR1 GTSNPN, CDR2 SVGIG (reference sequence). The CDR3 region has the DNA TGTGCCTGCTATACCCCCGGTGACTACACCTTC. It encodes CACYTPGDYTF.

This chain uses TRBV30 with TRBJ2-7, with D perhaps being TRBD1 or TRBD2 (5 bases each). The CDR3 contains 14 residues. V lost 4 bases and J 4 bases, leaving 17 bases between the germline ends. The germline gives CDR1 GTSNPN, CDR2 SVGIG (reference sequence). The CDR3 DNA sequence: TGTGCCTGGAAAGAGGGGCCAGGTTATTACGAGCAGTACTTC. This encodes CAWKEGPGYYEQYF.

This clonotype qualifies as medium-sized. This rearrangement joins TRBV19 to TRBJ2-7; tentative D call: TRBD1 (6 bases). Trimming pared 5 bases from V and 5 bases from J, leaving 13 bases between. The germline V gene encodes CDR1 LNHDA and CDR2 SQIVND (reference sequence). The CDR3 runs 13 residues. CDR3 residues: CASSSDSSHEQYF. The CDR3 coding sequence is TGTGCCAGTAGTTCGGACAGTTCTCACGAGCAGTACTTC.

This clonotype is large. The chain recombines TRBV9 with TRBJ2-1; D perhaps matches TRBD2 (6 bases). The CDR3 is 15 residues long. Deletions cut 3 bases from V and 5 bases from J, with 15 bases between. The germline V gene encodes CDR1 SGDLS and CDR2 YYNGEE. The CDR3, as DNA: TGTGCCAGCAGCGCCGCCGGGACTCCAAACAATGAGCAGTTCTTC. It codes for CASSAAGTPNNEQFF.

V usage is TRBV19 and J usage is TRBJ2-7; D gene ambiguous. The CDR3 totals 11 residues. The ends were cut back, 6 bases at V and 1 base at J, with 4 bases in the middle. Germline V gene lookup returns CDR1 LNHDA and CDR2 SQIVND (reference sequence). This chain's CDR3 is CASRKSYEQYF. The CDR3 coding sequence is TGTGCCAGTAGGAAATCCTACGAGCAGTACTTC. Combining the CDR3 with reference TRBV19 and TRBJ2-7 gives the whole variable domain DGGITQSPKYLFRKEGQNVTLSCEQNLNHDAMYWYRQDPGQGLRLIYYSQIVNDFQKGDIAEGYSVSREKKESFPLTVTSAQKNPTAFYLCASRKSYEQYFGPGTRLTVT.

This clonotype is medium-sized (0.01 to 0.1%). CDR3 DNA: TGTGCCAGCAGCCAAACAGGGGGGGCCTACAATGAGCAGTTCTTC. Translated: CASSQTGGAYNEQFF. The chain uses TRBV27 and TRBJ2-1; TRBD1 might be the D (8 bases). Germline-derived CDR1 and CDR2 are MNHEY and SMNVEV (reference sequence). Between the trimmed V and J ends, which lost 6 bases and 2 bases, there was a span of 14 bases. CDR3 length: 15 amino acids.

CDR3 loop: CASRTGPAHFTF. CDR3 in DNA: TGTGCCAGTAGGACTGGGCCTGCGCACTTCACCTTC. This chain links TRBV19 with TRBJ1-2; D is unclear. Germline CDR1 is LNHDA and CDR2 is SQIVND (reference sequence). The ends were cut back, 6 bases at V and 13 bases at J, with 18 bases in the middle. The CDR3 covers 12 residues.

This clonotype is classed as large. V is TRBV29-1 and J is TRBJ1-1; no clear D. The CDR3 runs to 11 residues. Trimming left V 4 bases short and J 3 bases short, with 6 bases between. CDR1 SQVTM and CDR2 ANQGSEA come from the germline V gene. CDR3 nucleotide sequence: TGCAGCGTTGTTCGTGACACTGAAGCTTTCTTT. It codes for CSVVRDTEAFF.

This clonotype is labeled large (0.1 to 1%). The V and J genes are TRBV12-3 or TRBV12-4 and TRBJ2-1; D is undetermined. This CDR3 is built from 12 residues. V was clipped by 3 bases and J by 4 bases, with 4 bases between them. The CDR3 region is CASSFIYNEQFF. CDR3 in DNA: TGTGCCAGCAGTTTTATTTACAATGAGCAGTTCTTC.

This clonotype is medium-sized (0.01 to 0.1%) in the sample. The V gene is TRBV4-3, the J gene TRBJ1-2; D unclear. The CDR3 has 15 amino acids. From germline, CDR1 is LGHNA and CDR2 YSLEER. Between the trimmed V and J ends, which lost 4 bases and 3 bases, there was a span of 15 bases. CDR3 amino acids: CASSPEVGGHYGYTF. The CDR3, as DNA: TGCGCCAGCAGCCCCGAGGTGGGCGGACACTATGGCTACACCTTC.

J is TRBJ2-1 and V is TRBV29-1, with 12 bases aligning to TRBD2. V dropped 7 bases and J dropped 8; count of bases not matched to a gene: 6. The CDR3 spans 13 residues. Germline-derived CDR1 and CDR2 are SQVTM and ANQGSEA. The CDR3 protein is CSALAGGRYEQFF. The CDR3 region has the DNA TGCAGCGCTCTAGCGGGGGGGCGATATGAGCAGTTCTTC.

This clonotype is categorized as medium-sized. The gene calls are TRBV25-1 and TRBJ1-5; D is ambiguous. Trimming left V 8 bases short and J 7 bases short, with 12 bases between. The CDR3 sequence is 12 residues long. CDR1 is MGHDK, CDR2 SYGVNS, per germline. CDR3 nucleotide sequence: TGTGCCAGCTCTGATGGGGTCCAGCCCCAGCATTTT. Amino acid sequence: CASSDGVQPQHF.

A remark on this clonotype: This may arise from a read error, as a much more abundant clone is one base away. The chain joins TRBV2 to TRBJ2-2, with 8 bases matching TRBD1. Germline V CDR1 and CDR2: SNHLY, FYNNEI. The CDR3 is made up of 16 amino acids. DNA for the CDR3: TGTGCCAGCAGCCTCGGACAGGGAACGAACACCGGGGAGCTGCTTTTT. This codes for CASSLGQGTNTGELLF.

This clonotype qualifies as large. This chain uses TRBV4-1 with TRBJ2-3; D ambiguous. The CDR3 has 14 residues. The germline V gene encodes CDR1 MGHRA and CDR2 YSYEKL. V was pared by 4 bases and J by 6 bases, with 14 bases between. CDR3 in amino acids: CASSPHMAGDTQYF. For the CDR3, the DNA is TGCGCCAGCAGCCCTCACATGGCCGGGGATACGCAGTATTTT.

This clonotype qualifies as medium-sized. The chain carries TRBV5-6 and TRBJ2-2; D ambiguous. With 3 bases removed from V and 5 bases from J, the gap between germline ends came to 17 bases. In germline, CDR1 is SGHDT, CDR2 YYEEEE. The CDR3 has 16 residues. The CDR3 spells CASSYAVRVVTGELFF. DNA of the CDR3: TGTGCCAGCAGCTACGCCGTTCGGGTAGTTACCGGGGAGCTGTTTTTT.

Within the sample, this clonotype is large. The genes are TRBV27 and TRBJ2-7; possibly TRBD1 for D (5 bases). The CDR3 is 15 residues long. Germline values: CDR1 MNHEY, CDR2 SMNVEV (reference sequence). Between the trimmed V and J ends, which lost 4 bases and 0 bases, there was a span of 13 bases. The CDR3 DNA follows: TGTGCCAGCAGTTCGTTGCAGGGCAACTCCTACGAGCAGTACTTC. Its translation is CASSSLQGNSYEQYF.

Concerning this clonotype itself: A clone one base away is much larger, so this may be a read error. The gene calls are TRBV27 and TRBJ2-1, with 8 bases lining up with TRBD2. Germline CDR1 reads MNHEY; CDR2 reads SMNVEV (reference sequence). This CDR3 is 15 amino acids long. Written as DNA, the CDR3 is TGTGCCGGCAGTTTAGTTAGCGGGGCATACAATGAGCAGTTCTTC. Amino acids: CAGSLVSGAYNEQFF.